A selection of T cell receptor beta chains follows, all from one sample in a study of blood T cell repertoires in COVID-19. TCRdb's table, derived via immunoSEQ multiplex PCR, lists solely in-frame clones and lacks some. Of 450,000 to 500,000 clones detected, approximately 91% appear once; the ten largest clones hold around 8%. Sequenced sample: PBMCs or T cells enriched from blood (not recorded which). The receptors derive from a woman between 55 and 75 years old who had recovered from COVID-19. CDR3s include the opening cysteine and the closing phenylalanine or tryptophan. D genes are given only for firm matches. Clone sizes are given selectively: once, few, many, or a class where the clone is expanded.

>TRBJ1-6|TRBV15|TRBD1|-
CATSRQGNSPLHF
>TRBJ2-2|TRBV19|TRBD1|-
CASSNIDRGKNTGELFF
>TRBJ2-2|TRBV5-1|-|-
CASSLDSTGELFF
>TRBJ2-3|TRBV5-1|-|-
CASTATGFYTDTQYF
>TRBJ1-2|TRBV7-9|-|-
CASSLARLTNYGYTF
>TRBJ1-3|TRBV7-7|-|-
CASSSGSGSGNTIYF
>TRBJ1-3|TRBV6-1|-|-
CASSAFQGSPGNTIYF
>TRBJ1-2|TRBV5-3|-|-
CARSLRIRDNYGYTF
>TRBJ2-1|TRBV12-3/TRBV12-4|-|-
CASSLELLREQFF
>TRBJ1-4|TRBV2|-|few
CASRAGVATNEKLFF
>TRBJ1-2|TRBV9|TRBD1|few
CASSTGPHYTF
>TRBJ1-6|TRBV3-1/TRBV3-2|TRBD1|once
CASSQGVRRGRTYNSPLHF
>TRBJ1-6|TRBV27|-|-
CASRWKAGNSPLHF
>TRBJ2-2|TRBV27|-|once
CASSLQENTGELFF
>TRBJ1-2|TRBV7-2|TRBD1|-
CASSPGTGIYGYTF
>TRBJ1-1|TRBV5-1|TRBD1|-
CASSLEGGRWDTEAFF
>TRBJ2-6|TRBV29-1|-|-
CSVQQGTGANVLTF
>TRBJ2-5|TRBV12-3/TRBV12-4|-|-
CASRSQETQYF
>TRBJ2-3|TRBV6-5|-|-
CASSGGFTDTQYF
>TRBJ2-2|TRBV5-1|TRBD1|-
CASSLGDRATGELFF
>TRBJ2-3|TRBV25-1|-|-
CASSGGGDTQYF